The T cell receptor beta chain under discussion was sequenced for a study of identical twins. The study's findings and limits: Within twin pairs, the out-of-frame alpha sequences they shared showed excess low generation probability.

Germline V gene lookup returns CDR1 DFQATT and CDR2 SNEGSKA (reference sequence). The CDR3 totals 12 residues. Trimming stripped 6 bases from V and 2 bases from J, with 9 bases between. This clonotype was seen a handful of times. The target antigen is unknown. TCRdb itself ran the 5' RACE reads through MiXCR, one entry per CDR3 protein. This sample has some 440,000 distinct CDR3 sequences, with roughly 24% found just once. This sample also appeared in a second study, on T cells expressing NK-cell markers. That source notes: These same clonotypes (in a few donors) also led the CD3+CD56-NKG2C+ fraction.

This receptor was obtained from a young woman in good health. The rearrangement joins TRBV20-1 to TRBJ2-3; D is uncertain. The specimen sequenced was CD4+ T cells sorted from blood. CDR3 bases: TGCAGTGCGGAAGGGTACACAGATACGCAGTATTTT. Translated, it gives CSAEGYTDTQYF.